The T cell receptor beta chain under discussion was sequenced for a study of T-cell reconstitution after alpha-beta-depleted transplantation in children. A TCRbeta library incorporating unique molecular identifiers was prepared. TCRdb re-called the PCR reads with MiXCR, one entry per CDR3 protein. The sample includes about 610,000 distinct CDR3 sequences, roughly a tenth of them seen just once. V was shortened by 1 base and J by 5 bases, with 8 bases between the two germline ends. The CDR3 is 14 amino acids. The germline V gene has CDR1 LNHNV and CDR2 YYDKDF (reference sequence). The clonotype was recovered from a human donor who donated a stem cell graft to a child with acute myeloid leukemia. The sequencing here drew on PBMCs from the stem cell graft donor, taken from the stem cell graft. This sequence joins TRBV15 and TRBJ2-2; D perhaps matches TRBD2 (5 bases). In DNA, the CDR3 is TGTGCCACCAGCAGAGTGTCGGGGACCGGGGAGCTGTTTTTT. As protein: CATSRVSGTGELFF.